This record covers a single T cell receptor (beta chain). In the source study's methods: By means of reference gene primer amplification, nucleated cell counts were estimated. Sequencing used immunoSEQ multiplex PCR; TCRdb keeps in-frame clones, though not all of them. That table furnishes V, J and clone size, whereas the DNA furnished D and trimming. This table has about 370,000 clones, roughly 90% appearing once. The data originate from a study of blood T cell repertoires in COVID-19. Study at large: Acute-phase and convalescent COVID-19 samples originated in the United States, Italy and Spain. Nucleic acid was either cDNA or gDNA, and it came from T cells, B-cell-depleted T cells, or PBMCs.

The Seattle site enrolled patients during active infection and followed them longitudinally. J lost 9 bases, V lost 6 bases, and 13 bases had no gene match. CDR3 length: 15 amino acids. Looked up from germline, CDR1 is MNHEY and CDR2 is SVGAGI. V is TRBV6-5 and J is TRBJ2-1; 8 bases are shared with TRBD1. This receptor was identified in a woman aged 25 to 45 with COVID-19, enrolled during active disease. Sequenced input: peripheral blood. In DNA, the CDR3 is TGTGCCAGCAGCCGTGGAGGCAGGGGGCTGTTTGAGCAGTTCTTC. This sequence encodes CASSRGGRGLFEQFF.